A single sample gave rise to the 5 T cell receptor beta chains below, sequenced in a study of OX40 agonist ivuxolimab in advanced cancers. Profiled with immunoSEQ multiplex PCR; TCRdb holds only in-frame clones, not every one. Seen here are around 51,000 clones, 85% to 90% observed once, and the top ten hold 10%. The source was CD4+ or CD8+ T cells sorted from blood, collected in a trial of the OX40 agonist ivuxolimab. The receptors stem from an adult with an advanced solid tumor such as melanoma, head and neck, liver or kidney cancer.

This rearrangement joins TRBV4-3 to TRBJ1-4; TRBD1 is a possible D gene (6 bases). The CDR3 extends over 16 amino acids. V was pared by 3 bases and J by 5 bases, with 16 bases between. CDR1 is LGHNA, CDR2 YSLEER, per germline. The CDR3 DNA follows: TGCGCCAGCAGCCAGGGACAAGGTTTGTTCAATGAAAAACTGTTTTTT. Encoded protein: CASSQGQGLFNEKLFF.

The CDR3 protein is CASSVAHLTGPSNTEAFF. As DNA, the CDR3 is TGTGCCAGCAGCGTAGCCCATTTGACGGGGCCCTCGAACACTGAAGCTTTCTTT. This rearrangement joins TRBV9 to TRBJ1-1; tentative D call: TRBD1 (5 bases). V shed 0 bases and J shed 1 base, with 19 bases lying between them. The CDR3 consists of 18 residues. Germline V gives CDR1 SGDLS, CDR2 YYNGEE.

The chain is built from TRBV9 and TRBJ1-3; tentative D call: TRBD1 (6 bases). V dropped 0 bases and J dropped 0 bases, with 10 bases sitting between them. The germline V gene encodes CDR1 SGDLS and CDR2 YYNGEE. This CDR3 has 16 residues. The CDR3, as DNA: TGTGCCAGCAGCGTAGAGGGGGGCCACTCTGGAAACACCATATATTTT. This encodes CASSVEGGHSGNTIYF.

In this sample, this clone turned up a few times. This chain uses TRBV11-1 with TRBJ1-1, with unresolved D. This CDR3 region has 14 residues. V lost 6 bases and J lost 2, with 13 bases in between. Germline V gene sequence: CDR1 SGHAT, CDR2 FQDESV (reference sequence). The CDR3 coding sequence is TGTGCCAGCAGACCCCGGACGGGAAACACTGAAGCTTTCTTT. This translates into CASRPRTGNTEAFF.

The chain couples TRBV6-1 to TRBJ1-2; 7 bases align to TRBD1. Germline CDR1 reads MNHNS; CDR2 reads SASEGT. CDR3 length equals 14 residues. J lost 6 bases, V lost 3 bases, and 7 bases had no gene match. CDR3 region: CASSDNRGGDGYTF. The CDR3 DNA sequence: TGTGCCAGCAGTGATAACAGGGGTGGAGATGGCTACACCTTC.